Sequencing of this T cell receptor beta chain was carried out in a study of cytomegalovirus exposure and HLA in healthy donors. General study results and limits: Per a prior analysis, the majority of TCR beta V segments were productive roughly 87% or roughly 30% of the time. In a later analysis, HLA-associated TCR beta chains were more clonally expanded than equally common others. Investigators reported 150 to 200 TCR beta chains as tied to cytomegalovirus.

The primer mix had 60 Vbeta and 13 Jbeta primers. TCRdb keeps only in-frame clones here, not all; method: immunoSEQ multiplex PCR. The sample shows fewer than 200,000 clones, roughly 80% of them seen only once. Trimming removed 1 base at V and 7 bases at J, with 8 bases between. The germline V gene has CDR1 SGHVS and CDR2 FQNEAQ. CDR3 length: 13 amino acids. About this clone: Its antigen is not known.

Sequencing was done on a sample of PBMCs. This TCR was recovered from a man younger than 45 in good health and CMV-seronegative. The V gene is TRBV7-8, the J gene TRBJ1-5, with D perhaps TRBD1 (6 bases). The CDR3 protein is CASSLGRGQPQHF. The CDR3 region has the DNA TGTGCCAGCAGCTTAGGAAGGGGGCAGCCCCAGCATTTT.